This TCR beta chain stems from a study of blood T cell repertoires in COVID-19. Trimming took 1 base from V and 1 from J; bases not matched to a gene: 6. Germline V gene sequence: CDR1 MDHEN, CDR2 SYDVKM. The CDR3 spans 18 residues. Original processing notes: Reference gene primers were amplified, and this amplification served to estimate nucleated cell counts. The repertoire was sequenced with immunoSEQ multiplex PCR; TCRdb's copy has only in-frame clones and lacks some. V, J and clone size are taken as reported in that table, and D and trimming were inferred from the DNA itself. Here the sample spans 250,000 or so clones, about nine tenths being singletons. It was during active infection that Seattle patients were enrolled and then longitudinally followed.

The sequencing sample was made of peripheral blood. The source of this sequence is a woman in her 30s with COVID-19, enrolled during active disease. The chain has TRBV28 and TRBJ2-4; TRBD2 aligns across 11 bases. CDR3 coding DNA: TGTGCCAGCAGTTTATTTAGCGGGGGGGTTTTGGCCAAAAACATTCAGTACTTC. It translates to CASSLFSGGVLAKNIQYF.